This TCR beta chain was identified in a study of blood T cell repertoires in COVID-19. Study details: Researchers got acute and convalescent COVID-19 samples from the United States, Italy and Spain. The analysed material was cDNA or gDNA that came from T cells, B-cell-depleted T cells, or PBMCs.

The V segment lost 8 bases and the J segment 5 bases; nucleotides outside the gene matches: 7. The germline V gene encodes CDR1 GTSNPN and CDR2 SVGIG (reference sequence). The CDR3 sequence is 12 residues long. Original methodology: Cell counts per sample came from amplifying reference gene primers. TCRdb's copy holds only in-frame clones and misses some; the assay was immunoSEQ multiplex PCR. D and trimming were read from the DNA, whereas the V and J calls and clone size are those reported in that table. The table records 140,000 to 150,000 clones, roughly 90% of them present only once. This TCR was recovered from a human donor in a cohort sampled during active COVID-19. Sequenced sample: peripheral blood. The rearrangement links TRBV30 to TRBJ2-7, with 9 bases fitting TRBD1. The CDR3 loop is CASRDRVHEQYF. The CDR3 DNA reads as TGTGCCAGCCGGGACAGGGTCCACGAGCAGTACTTC.